This TCR beta chain was observed in a study of T cells in women clearing cervical HPV infection. About the research overall: Controls gave blood once infection was undetectable; cases at lesion identification. HLA type stays a possible confounder, typing being limited.

TCRdb's table, derived via immunoSEQ multiplex PCR, lists solely in-frame clones and lacks some. The sample totals roughly 24,000 clones. The CDR3 sequence is 15 residues long. The J segment lost 6 bases and the V segment lost 3 bases, leaving 5 bases of the junction unmatched. Germline CDR1 MDHEN, CDR2 SYDVKM. Overall study findings and caveats: Controls had more TRBV6-7 (approximately 0.15%) than cases (about 0.11%).

Regarding this clone: Its target is unknown. The read ends 3 residues before the CDR3 terminus; that terminus is restored from the germline J gene.

Material: blood buffy coat. The chain carries TRBV28 and TRBJ2-2, with TRBD1 matching over 9 bases. The receptor comes from a woman aged 18 to 75 with a cervical HPV16 infection that either progressed to CIN3+ or cleared (not recorded which). The CDR3 sequence is CASSFDRGFAGELFF. The part of the CDR3 DNA that was read is TGTGCCAGCAGTTTCGACAGGGGGTTTGCCGGGGAG.